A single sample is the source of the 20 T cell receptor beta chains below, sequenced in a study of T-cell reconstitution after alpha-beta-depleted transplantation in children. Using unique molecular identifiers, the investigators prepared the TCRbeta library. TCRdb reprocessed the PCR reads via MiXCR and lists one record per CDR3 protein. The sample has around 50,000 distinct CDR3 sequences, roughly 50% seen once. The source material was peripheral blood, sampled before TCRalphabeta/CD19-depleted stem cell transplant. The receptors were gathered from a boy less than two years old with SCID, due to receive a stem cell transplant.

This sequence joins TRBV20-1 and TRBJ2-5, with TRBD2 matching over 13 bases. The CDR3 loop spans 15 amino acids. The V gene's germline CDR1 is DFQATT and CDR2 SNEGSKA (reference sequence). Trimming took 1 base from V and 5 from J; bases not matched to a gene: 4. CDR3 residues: CSARAGTSGAETQYF. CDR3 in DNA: TGCAGTGCTAGAGCCGGGACTAGCGGGGCGGAGACCCAGTACTTC.

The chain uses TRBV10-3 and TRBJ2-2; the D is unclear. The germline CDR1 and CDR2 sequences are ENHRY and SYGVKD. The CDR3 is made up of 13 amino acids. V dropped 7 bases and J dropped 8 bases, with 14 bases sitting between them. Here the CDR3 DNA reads TGTGCCATCACCCCTGACACTTCGGGGGAGCTGTTTTTT. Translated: CAITPDTSGELFF.

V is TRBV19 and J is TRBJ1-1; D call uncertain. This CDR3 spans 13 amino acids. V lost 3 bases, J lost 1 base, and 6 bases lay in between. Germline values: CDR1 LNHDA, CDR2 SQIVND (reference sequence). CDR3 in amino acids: CASSILENTEAFF. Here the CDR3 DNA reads TGTGCCAGTAGTATCCTCGAGAACACTGAAGCTTTCTTT.

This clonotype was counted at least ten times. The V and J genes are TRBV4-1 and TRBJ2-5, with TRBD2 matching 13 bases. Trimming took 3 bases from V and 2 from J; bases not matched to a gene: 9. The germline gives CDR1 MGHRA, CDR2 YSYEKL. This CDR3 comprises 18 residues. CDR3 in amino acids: CASSHPTSGGVSQETQYF. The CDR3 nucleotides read TGCGCCAGCAGCCACCCCACTAGCGGGGGGGTGTCACAAGAGACCCAGTACTTC.

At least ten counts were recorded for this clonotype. CDR3 DNA sequence: TGTGCCAGCAGCTTCTATATGGACAGGGGCGAGCAGTACTTC. Its protein is CASSFYMDRGEQYF. This sequence joins TRBV6-2 or TRBV6-3 and TRBJ2-7; 9 bases are shared with TRBD1. The CDR3 sequence is 14 residues long. CDR1 and CDR2 from the germline V gene are MNHEY and SVGEGT. The V gene end was trimmed by 6 bases and the J gene end by 6 bases; junction bases not matched to a gene: 9.

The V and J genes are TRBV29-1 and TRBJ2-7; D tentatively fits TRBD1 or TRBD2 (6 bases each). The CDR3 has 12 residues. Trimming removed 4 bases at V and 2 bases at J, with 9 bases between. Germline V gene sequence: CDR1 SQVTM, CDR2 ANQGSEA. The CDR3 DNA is TGCAGCGTTGGAGGGGGGACCTACGAGCAGTACTTC. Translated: CSVGGGTYEQYF.

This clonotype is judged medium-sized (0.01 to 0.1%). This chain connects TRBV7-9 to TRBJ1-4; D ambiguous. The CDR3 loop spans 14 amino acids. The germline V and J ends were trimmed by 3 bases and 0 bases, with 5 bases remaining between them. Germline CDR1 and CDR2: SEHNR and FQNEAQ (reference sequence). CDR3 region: CASSFTATNEKLFF. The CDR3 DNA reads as TGTGCCAGCAGCTTCACCGCAACTAATGAAAAACTGTTTTTT.

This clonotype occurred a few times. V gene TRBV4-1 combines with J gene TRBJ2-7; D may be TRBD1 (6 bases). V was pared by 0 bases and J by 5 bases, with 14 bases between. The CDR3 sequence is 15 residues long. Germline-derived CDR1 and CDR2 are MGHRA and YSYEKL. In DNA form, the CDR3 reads TGCGCCAGCAGCCAAGAAGGGGGAACAGGGAACGAGCAGTACTTC. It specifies CASSQEGGTGNEQYF.

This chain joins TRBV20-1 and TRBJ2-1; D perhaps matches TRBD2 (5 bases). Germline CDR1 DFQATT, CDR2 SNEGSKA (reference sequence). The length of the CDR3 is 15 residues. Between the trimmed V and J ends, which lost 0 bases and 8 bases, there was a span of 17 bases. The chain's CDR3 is CSARDLVGGIYEQFF. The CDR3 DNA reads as TGCAGTGCTAGAGATCTGGTAGGAGGTATTTATGAGCAGTTCTTC.

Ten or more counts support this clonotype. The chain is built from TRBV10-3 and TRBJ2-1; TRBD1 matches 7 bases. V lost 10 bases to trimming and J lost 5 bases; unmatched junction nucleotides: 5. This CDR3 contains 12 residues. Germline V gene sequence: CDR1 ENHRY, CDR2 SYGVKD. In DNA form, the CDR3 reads TGTGCCAGCGAGGGGGCGAACAATGAGCAGTTCTTC. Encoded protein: CASEGANNEQFF.

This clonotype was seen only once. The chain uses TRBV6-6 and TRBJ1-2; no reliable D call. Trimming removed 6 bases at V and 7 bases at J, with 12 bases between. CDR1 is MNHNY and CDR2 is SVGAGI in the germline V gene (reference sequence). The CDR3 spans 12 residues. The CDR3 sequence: CASREEGLGYTF. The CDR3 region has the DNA TGTGCCAGCAGAGAGGAGGGCCTTGGCTACACCTTC.

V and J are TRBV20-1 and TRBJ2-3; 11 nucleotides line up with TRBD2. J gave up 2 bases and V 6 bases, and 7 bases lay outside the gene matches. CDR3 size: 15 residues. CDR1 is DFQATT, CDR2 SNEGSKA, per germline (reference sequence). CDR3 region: CSAPPGLADTDTQYF. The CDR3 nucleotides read TGCAGTGCCCCACCGGGACTAGCGGACACAGATACGCAGTATTTT.

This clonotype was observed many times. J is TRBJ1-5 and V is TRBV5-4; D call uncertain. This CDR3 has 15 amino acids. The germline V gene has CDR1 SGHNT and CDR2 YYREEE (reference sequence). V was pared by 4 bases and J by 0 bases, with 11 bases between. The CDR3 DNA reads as TGTGCCAGCAGCGCGGGGTCTTATAGCAATCAGCCCCAGCATTTT. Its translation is CASSAGSYSNQPQHF.

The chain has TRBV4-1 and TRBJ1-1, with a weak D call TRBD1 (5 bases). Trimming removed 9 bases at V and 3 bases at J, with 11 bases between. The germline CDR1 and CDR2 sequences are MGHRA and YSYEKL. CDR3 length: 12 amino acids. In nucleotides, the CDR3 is TGCGCCAGTGTTTCGGGGGACACTGAAGCTTTCTTT. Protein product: CASVSGDTEAFF.

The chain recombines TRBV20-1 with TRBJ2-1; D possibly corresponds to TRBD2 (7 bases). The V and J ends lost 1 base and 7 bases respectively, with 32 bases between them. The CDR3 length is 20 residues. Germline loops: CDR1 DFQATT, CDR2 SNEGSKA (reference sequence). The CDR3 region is CSARVRCGGWGVGVINEQFF. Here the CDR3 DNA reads TGCAGTGCTAGAGTCCGATGCGGGGGCTGGGGAGTAGGAGTAATTAATGAGCAGTTCTTC.

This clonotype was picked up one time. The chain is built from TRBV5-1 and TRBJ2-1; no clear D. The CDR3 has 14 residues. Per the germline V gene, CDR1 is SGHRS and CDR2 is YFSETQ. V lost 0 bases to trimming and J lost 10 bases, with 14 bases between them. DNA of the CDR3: TGCGCCAGCAGCTTGGACCCAGCTTTGGGGGAGCAGTTCTTC. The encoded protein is CASSLDPALGEQFF.

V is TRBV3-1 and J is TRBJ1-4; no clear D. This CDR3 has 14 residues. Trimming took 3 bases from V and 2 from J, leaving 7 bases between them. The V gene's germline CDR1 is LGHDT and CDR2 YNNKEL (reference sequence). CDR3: CASSQGQTNEKLFF. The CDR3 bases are TGTGCCAGCAGCCAGGGTCAGACTAATGAAAAACTGTTTTTT.

The CDR3, as DNA: TGTGCCAGCAGCTTAGCGAGGATGGATACGCAGTATTTT. Residues: CASSLARMDTQYF. The chain has TRBV7-2 and TRBJ2-3; D is undetermined. CDR1 and CDR2 (germline): SGHTA, FQGNSA. Deletions cut 0 bases from V and 6 bases from J, with 7 bases between. The CDR3 covers 13 residues.

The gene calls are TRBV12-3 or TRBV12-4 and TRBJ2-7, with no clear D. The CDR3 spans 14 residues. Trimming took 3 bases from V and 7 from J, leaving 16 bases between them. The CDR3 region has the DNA TGTGCCAGCAGTTTCTTCAGCGAGGTACCAGAGCAGTACTTC. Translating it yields CASSFFSEVPEQYF.

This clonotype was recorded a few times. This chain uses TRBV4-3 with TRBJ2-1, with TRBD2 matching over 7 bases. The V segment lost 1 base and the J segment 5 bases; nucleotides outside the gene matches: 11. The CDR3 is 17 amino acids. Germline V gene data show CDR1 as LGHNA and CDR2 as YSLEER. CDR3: CASSQALGSGVNNEQFF. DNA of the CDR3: TGCGCCAGCAGCCAAGCCCTTGGCAGCGGGGTAAACAATGAGCAGTTCTTC.